The T cell receptor (beta chain) under discussion was sequenced for a study of Ad26.COV2.S vaccination and SARS-CoV-2 variants. On the study more broadly: Recipients of Ad26.COV2.S got it intramuscularly, once or twice 56 days apart.

Study findings and constraints: Researchers reported similar non-spike TCR breadth in vaccine and placebo recipients. In vaccinated individuals, spike-specific CD8+ and CD4+ T cell responses reportedly displayed substantial breadth.

Repertoires were generated with immunoSEQ multiplex PCR, while TCRdb's copy carries only in-frame clones and drops some. The sample includes 250,000 to 300,000 clones, 70% to 90% of them seen just once. V shed 3 bases and J shed 7 bases, with 12 bases lying between them. The CDR3 is made up of 13 amino acids. Germline V gives CDR1 LNHDA, CDR2 SQIVND (reference sequence). Treatment reported: 15 to 20 received Ad26.COV2.S at low or high dose, single or two shots; about 5 received placebo; per-sample allocation not given. Sampling happened 63 days after the first vaccine or placebo injection. SARS-CoV-2 spike from the Wuhan strain was encoded by the vaccine, an Ad26 vector. Details on this clone: Its antigen is as yet unknown.

The gene calls are TRBV19 and TRBJ1-2, with D possibly being TRBD1 (5 bases). The clonotype comes from a person between 18 and 59 years old who received the Ad26.COV2.S COVID-19 vaccine or a placebo. This specimen consisted of peripheral blood, obtained in a trial of Ad26.COV2.S vaccine versus placebo. The CDR3 bases are TGTGCCAGTAGTATTGAGGAGAGGGGTGGCTACACCTTC. Protein sequence: CASSIEERGGYTF.